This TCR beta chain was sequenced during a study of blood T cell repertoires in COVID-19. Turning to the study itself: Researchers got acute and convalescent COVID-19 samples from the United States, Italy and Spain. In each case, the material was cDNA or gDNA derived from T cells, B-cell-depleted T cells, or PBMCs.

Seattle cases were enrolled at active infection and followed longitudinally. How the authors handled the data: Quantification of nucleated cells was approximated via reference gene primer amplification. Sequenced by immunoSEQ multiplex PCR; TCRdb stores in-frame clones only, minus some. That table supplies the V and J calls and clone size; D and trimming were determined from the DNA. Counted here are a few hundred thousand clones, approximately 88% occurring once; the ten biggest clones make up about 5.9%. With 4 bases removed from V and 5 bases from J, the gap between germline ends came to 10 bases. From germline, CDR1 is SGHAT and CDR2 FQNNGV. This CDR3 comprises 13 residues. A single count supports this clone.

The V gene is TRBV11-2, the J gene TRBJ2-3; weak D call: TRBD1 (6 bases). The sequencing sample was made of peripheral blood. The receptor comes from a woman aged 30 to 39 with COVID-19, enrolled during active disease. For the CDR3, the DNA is TGTGCCAGCAGCTGGGACAACGGAGATACGCAGTATTTT. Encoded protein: CASSWDNGDTQYF.